Listed below are T cell receptor beta chains from one sample, sequenced in a study of T cells after somatic rescue of genetic block. TCRdb keeps only in-frame clones here, not all; method: immunoSEQ multiplex PCR. The data show some 90,000 clones, 75% to 90% seen once. Input material: peripheral blood mononuclear cells (PBMCs). All receptors come from a woman in her late teens or twenties. Both conserved end residues are part of each CDR3. D genes are given only for firm matches. Rows give clone size only sometimes, using once, few, many, or a class for an expanded clone.

size,D,V,J,DNA,CDR3
-,TRBD2,TRBV27,TRBJ2-2,TGTGCCAGCAGTAGGACTAGCGGGAGGGTTGGGACCGGGGAGCTGTTTTTT,CASSRTSGRVGTGELFF
-,TRBD1,TRBV5-1,TRBJ2-7,TGCGCCAGCAGCCCGAGGACAGGGTCCGCCTACGAGCAGTACTTC,CASSPRTGSAYEQYF
-,TRBD2,TRBV7-9,TRBJ2-7,TGTGCCAGCAGCTTAGAAGGGGCGGGAGCCCTCTCCTACGAGCAGTACTTC,CASSLEGAGALSYEQYF
-,TRBD1,TRBV6-6,TRBJ2-7,TGTGCCAGCAGTGCCCCCGACAGGGGGAGCGACGAGCAGTACTTC,CASSAPDRGSDEQYF
-,TRBD2,TRBV7-8,TRBJ2-7,TGTGCCAGCAGCAGTAGCGGGAGGCTCCAATCGGGCGAGCAGTACTTC,CASSSSGRLQSGEQYF
-,TRBD2,TRBV2,TRBJ2-1,TGTGCCAGCAGTGAAGGGCTAGCGGGCTCCTACAATGAGCAGTTCTTC,CASSEGLAGSYNEQFF
-,-,TRBV2,TRBJ1-3,TGTGCCAGCAGTGTGGGGGGACTATTACAAAGTCATTTT,CASSVGGLLQSHF
-,TRBD1,TRBV7-2,TRBJ1-4,TGTGCCAGCAGCTTCGGACAGGGAGAAAAACTGTTTTTT,CASSFGQGEKLFF
-,-,TRBV6-5,TRBJ1-4,TGTGCCAGCAGTGCCCAATCGGGAGGGTTTGAAAAACTGTTTTTT,CASSAQSGGFEKLFF
-,TRBD2,TRBV11-2,TRBJ2-3,TGTGCCAGCAGTTCCTTGGCGGCGGGAGGGCCAGATACGCAGTATTTT,CASSSLAAGGPDTQYF
once,TRBD1,TRBV6-6,TRBJ1-4,TGTGCCAGCAGTGCCCAGGACAGGCGCTTTTTT,CASSAQDRRFF
-,-,TRBV6-4,TRBJ2-2,TGTGCCAGCAGAGCGACCCCGGGACAAGGAAACACCGGGGAGCTGTTTTTT,CASRATPGQGNTGELFF
-,TRBD1,TRBV5-1,TRBJ2-6,TGCGCCAGCAGCTTGGGACAGGGAGCCGGGGCCAACGTCCTGACTTTC,CASSLGQGAGANVLTF
once,-,TRBV5-4,TRBJ2-2,TGTGCCAGCAACTCCGGGAAGAACACCGGGGAGCTGTTTTTT,CASNSGKNTGELFF
-,-,TRBV7-3,TRBJ1-1,TGTGCCAGCACCCTAGGGCCCCGGGGCACTGAAGCTTTCTTT,CASTLGPRGTEAFF
-,TRBD2,TRBV18,TRBJ2-1,TGTGCCAGCTCACGCGGACTAGCGGGAGACAATGAGCAGTTCTTC,CASSRGLAGDNEQFF
once,-,TRBV5-6,TRBJ1-1,TGTGCCAGCAGCAAGCAAAACACTGAAGCTTTCTTT,CASSKQNTEAFF
-,-,TRBV11-2,TRBJ1-5,TGTGCCAGCAGCCTAGAGAGGGGGGGTAGTCAGCCCCAGCATTTT,CASSLERGGSQPQHF
-,-,TRBV7-9,TRBJ1-1,TGTGCCAGCAGCTTAGGGACAGTTGAAGCTTTCTTT,CASSLGTVEAFF
-,-,TRBV29-1,TRBJ1-4,TGCAGCGTTCGAATCGGGGGTACTAATGAAAAACTGTTTTTT,CSVRIGGTNEKLFF
-,TRBD1,TRBV6-4,TRBJ2-1,TGTGCCAGCAGTGAAATGACAGGGGGTTTCAATGAGCAGTTCTTC,CASSEMTGGFNEQFF
-,TRBD1,TRBV5-1,TRBJ1-4,TGCGCCAGCAGCTTGCCACTCGGACAGGATGAAAAACTGTTTTTT,CASSLPLGQDEKLFF
few,TRBD2,TRBV7-3,TRBJ2-3,TGTGCCAGCAGCCTAACGGCGGGAGGGCGTGCAGATACGCAGTATTTT,CASSLTAGGRADTQYF
-,-,TRBV5-1,TRBJ2-3,TGCGCCAGCAGCTTGGACCCTGGGGCAGATACGCAGTATTTT,CASSLDPGADTQYF
-,-,TRBV27,TRBJ2-1,TGTGCCAGCAGTCCTGGGTGGGCCAGGGACAACTACAATGAGCAGTTCTTC,CASSPGWARDNYNEQFF
-,TRBD1,TRBV28,TRBJ1-1,TGTGCCAGCAGTTTTGGACAGGACACTGAAGCTTTCTTT,CASSFGQDTEAFF
-,-,TRBV30,TRBJ2-3,TGTGCCTGGGCCCCCCCCAGAACTAGCACAGATACGCAGTATTTT,CAWAPPRTSTDTQYF
once,TRBD1,TRBV27,TRBJ1-5,TGTGCCAGCAGTCCAGGGGGTAATCAGCCCCAGCATTTT,CASSPGGNQPQHF
-,TRBD2,TRBV6-5,TRBJ2-1,TGTGCCAGCAGTTACTCGGGACTACAGAATGAGCAGTTCTTC,CASSYSGLQNEQFF
few,-,TRBV7-2,TRBJ1-3,TGTGCCAGCAGCTTAGCGCGGATTTTGCTGATCTCTGGAAACACCATATATTTT,CASSLARILLISGNTIYF
-,-,TRBV28,TRBJ1-2,TGTGCCAGCAGTTTAGAGGCGATAGATTTATATGGCTACACCTTC,CASSLEAIDLYGYTF
-,-,TRBV27,TRBJ1-1,TGTGCCAGCAGTTTGGCCAGGCGGAACACTGAAGCTTTCTTT,CASSLARRNTEAFF
-,-,TRBV18,TRBJ2-2,TGTGCCAGCTCACCAGCAGGGAACACCGGGGAGCTGTTTTTT,CASSPAGNTGELFF
-,-,TRBV28,TRBJ1-5,TGTGCCAGCAGATTAGGGGGGTCGAGCAATCAGCCCCAGCATTTT,CASRLGGSSNQPQHF
-,-,TRBV29-1,TRBJ2-1,TGCAGCGTTGCTCGTTTGGGCCGCAATGAGCAGTTCTTC,CSVARLGRNEQFF
-,-,TRBV5-4,TRBJ1-3,TGTGCCAGCAGCTTGGGTCAGGGCCGCTCTGGAAACACCATATATTTT,CASSLGQGRSGNTIYF
-,-,TRBV7-9,TRBJ1-5,TGTGCCAGCAGCTTAGAGGAGAGGCAGCCCCAGCATTTT,CASSLEERQPQHF
-,TRBD1,TRBV2,TRBJ2-7,TGTGCCAGCAGTCTTGACAGGGTCGGGTCCTACGAGCAGTACTTC,CASSLDRVGSYEQYF
-,TRBD2,TRBV11-3,TRBJ2-1,TGTGCCAGCAGCTTAGCATCAGGACTAGCGTACAATGAGCAGTTCTTC,CASSLASGLAYNEQFF
-,-,TRBV5-1,TRBJ1-5,TGCGCCAGCAGCTTGGGCCGTGGTCAGCCCCAGCATTTT,CASSLGRGQPQHF
-,TRBD1,TRBV4-2,TRBJ1-5,TGTGCCAGCAGCCAAGTATCGGGACAGCTTTACACTCCCCAGCATTTT,CASSQVSGQLYTPQHF
once,-,TRBV30,TRBJ1-1,TGTGCCTGGCGACATTGGGGGGGCTCTGGTACTGAAGCTTTCTTT,CAWRHWGGSGTEAFF
-,TRBD1,TRBV28,TRBJ1-5,TGTGCCAGCAGTGGACAGGGGGGGCCCCAGCATTTT,CASSGQGGPQHF